This TCR beta chain came from a study of beta chain features in type 1 diabetes. The V and J ends lost 5 bases and 3 bases, in that order; junction bases with no gene match: 1. CDR1 is GTSNPN and CDR2 is SVGIG in the germline V gene (reference sequence). The CDR3 sequence is 11 residues long. This clone came up a few times. Its antigen is still unknown. Every bit of the isolated RNA underwent reverse transcription, so sequencing read expressed TCRB transcripts. Generated by immunoSEQ multiplex PCR, the TCRdb table keeps only in-frame clones and is missing some. Here the sample spans about 700,000 clones, around an eighth being singletons. General study findings and limits: Significant though moderate, a shortening of TCRB CDR3s appeared in all four CD4+ subsets of Type 1 diabetes patients.

V is TRBV30 and J is TRBJ2-7; 7 bases are shared with TRBD1. This clonotype was sampled from a man between 18 and 35 years old with type 1 diabetes. The sequenced sample was naive CD4+ T cells from blood. CDR3 bases: TGTGCCTGGGGGGACAGCTACGAGCAGTACTTC. It yields the protein CAWGDSYEQYF.